The clone carrying this T cell receptor beta chain was seen only once. Unique molecular identifiers were built into the TCRbeta library. TCRdb redid the calling of the PCR reads with MiXCR, one entry per CDR3 protein. The sample has about a million distinct CDR3 sequences, about 30% seen once; the top ten hold about 28%. Germline V gene sequence: CDR1 PRHDT, CDR2 FYEKMQ (reference sequence). V was pared by 1 base and J by 8 bases, with 13 bases between. CDR3 size: 14 residues. The record originates from a study of T-cell reconstitution after alpha-beta-depleted transplantation in children. This clonotype originated in a boy in the first two years of life who had a stem cell transplant for SCID, so the T cells may come from the graft donor. Sequencing used PBMCs, mostly from graft donor cells, obtained 360 days after TCRalphabeta/CD19-depleted stem cell transplant. The chain is built from TRBV13 and TRBJ2-3, with D perhaps TRBD2 (5 bases). The CDR3 DNA reads as TGTGCCAGCAGCTTAGAAGCGGCGTCTCGTACGCAGTATTTT. Protein sequence: CASSLEAASRTQYF. Complete variable domain (other parts from reference TRBV13 and TRBJ2-3): AAGVIQSPRHLIKEKRETATLKCYPIPRHDTVYWYQQGPGQDPQFLISFYEKMQSDKGSIPDRFSAQQFSDYHSELNMSSLELGDSALYFCASSLEAASRTQYFGPGTRLTVL.